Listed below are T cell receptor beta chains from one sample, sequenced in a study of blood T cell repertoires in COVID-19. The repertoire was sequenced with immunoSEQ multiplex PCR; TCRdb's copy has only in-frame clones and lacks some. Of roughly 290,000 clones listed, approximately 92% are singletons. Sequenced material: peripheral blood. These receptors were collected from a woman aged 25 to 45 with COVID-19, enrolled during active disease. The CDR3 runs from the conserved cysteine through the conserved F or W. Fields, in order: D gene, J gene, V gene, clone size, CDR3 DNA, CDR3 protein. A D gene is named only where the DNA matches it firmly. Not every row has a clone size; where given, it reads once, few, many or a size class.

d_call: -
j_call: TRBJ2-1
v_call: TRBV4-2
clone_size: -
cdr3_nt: TGTGCCAGCAGCCAAGATGGGCATTCCGAGCAGTTCTTC
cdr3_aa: CASSQDGHSEQFF

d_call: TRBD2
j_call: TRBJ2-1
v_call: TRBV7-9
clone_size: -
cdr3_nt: TGTGCCAGCAGCCCCTGGACTAGCGGGCATTACAATGAGCAGTTCTTC
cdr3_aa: CASSPWTSGHYNEQFF

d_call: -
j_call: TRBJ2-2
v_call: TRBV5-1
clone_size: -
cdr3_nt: TGCGCCAGCAGCTTGCTAGGGAACACCGGGGAGCTGTTTTTT
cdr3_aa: CASSLLGNTGELFF

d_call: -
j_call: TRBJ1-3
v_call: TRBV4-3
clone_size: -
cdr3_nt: TGCGCCAGCAGCCAAGGGGCAGGTTCTGGAAACACCATATATTTT
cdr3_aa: CASSQGAGSGNTIYF

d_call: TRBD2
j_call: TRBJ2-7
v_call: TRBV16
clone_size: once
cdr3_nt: TGTGCCAGCAGCCAATCCTGGGAGGGCGGCCACGAGCAGTACTTC
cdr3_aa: CASSQSWEGGHEQYF

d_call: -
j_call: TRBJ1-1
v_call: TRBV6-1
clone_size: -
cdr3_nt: TGTGCCAGCAGTAAAAACGGACAGTCTGAAGCTTTCTTT
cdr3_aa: CASSKNGQSEAFF

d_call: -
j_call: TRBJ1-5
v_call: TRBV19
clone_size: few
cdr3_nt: TGTGCCAGTAGGGTCTCGGGCAGGGTCAATCAGCCCCAGCATTTT
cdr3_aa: CASRVSGRVNQPQHF

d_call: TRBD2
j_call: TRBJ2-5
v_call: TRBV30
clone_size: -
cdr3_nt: TGTGCCTGGAAGGGCGGCGGGAGAGGTGAGACCCAGTACTTC
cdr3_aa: CAWKGGGRGETQYF

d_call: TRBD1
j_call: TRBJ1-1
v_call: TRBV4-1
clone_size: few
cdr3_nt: TGCGCCAGCAGCCAAGCAAATTTCGGGACAGGGATTATGAACACTGAAGCTTTCTTT
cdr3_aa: CASSQANFGTGIMNTEAFF

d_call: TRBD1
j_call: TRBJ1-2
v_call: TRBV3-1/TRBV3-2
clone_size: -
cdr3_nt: TGTGCCAGCAGCCAAGATTCGACAGGGGGCGGCTACACCTTC
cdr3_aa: CASSQDSTGGGYTF

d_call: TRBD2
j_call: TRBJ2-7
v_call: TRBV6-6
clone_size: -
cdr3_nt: TGTGCCACCCTAGCGGGAGGCGGCTACGAGCAGTACTTC
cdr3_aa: CATLAGGGYEQYF

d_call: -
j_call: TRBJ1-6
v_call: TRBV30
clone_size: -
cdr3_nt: TGTGCCTGGAGTCAGACGCGGCCACCCCTCCACTTT
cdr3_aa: CAWSQTRPPLHF

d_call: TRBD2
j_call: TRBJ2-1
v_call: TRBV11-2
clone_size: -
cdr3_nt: TGTGCCAGCAGCATGGGACTAGCGGGAGTGGATGAGCAGTTCTTC
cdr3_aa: CASSMGLAGVDEQFF

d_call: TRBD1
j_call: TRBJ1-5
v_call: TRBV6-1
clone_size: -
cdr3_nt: TGTGCCAGCAGTGGTTTCCGGGGGACAGGGATTCAGCCCCAGCATTTT
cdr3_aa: CASSGFRGTGIQPQHF

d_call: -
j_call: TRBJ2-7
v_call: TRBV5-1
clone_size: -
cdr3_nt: TGCGCCAGCAGCTGGGGTTGGGGCCCCCTTACCTACGAGCAGTACTTC
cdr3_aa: CASSWGWGPLTYEQYF

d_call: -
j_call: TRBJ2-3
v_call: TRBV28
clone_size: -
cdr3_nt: TGTGCCAGCAGCCCCAGAGATACGCAGTATTTT
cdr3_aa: CASSPRDTQYF

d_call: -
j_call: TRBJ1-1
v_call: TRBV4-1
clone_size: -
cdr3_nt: TGCGCCAGCAGCCAGAGCAGGGTTAACACTGAAGCTTTCTTT
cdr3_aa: CASSQSRVNTEAFF

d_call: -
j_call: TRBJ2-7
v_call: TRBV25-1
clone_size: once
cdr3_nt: TGTGCCAGCAGTGAATCTTACGGGGGCGAGCAGTACTTC
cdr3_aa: CASSESYGGEQYF

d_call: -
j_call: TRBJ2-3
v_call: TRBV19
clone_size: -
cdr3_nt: TGTGCCAGTAGTATAGGGGGCGATACGCAGTATTTT
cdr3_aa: CASSIGGDTQYF

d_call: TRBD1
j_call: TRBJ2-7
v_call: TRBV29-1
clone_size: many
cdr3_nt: TGCAGCGTTGCGTTGGGACAGAACTACGAGCAGTACTTC
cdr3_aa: CSVALGQNYEQYF